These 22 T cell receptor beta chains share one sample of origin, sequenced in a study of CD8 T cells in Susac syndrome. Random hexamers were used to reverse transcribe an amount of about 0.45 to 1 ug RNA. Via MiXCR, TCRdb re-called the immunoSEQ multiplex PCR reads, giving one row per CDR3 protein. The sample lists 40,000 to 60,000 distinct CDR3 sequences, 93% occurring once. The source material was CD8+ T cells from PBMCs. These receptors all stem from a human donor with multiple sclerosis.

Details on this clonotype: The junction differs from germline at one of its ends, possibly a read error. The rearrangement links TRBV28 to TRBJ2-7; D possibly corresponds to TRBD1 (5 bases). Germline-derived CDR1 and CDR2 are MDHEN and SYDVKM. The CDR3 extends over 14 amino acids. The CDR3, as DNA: TGTACCAGCAGTCCTACAGGTCCCTCCTACGAGCAGTACTTC. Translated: CTSSPTGPSYEQYF. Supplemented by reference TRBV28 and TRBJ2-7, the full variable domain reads DVKVTQSSRYLVKRTGEKVFLECVQDMDHENMFWYRQDPGLGLRLIYFSYDVKMKEKGDIPEGYSVSREKKERFSLILESASTNQTSMYLCTSSPTGPSYEQYFGPGTRLTVT.

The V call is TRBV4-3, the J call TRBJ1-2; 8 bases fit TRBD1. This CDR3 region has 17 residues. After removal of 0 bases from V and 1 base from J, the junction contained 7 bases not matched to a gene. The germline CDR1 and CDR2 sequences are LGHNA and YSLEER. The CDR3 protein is CASSQEGRGLDNYGYTF. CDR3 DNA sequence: TGCGCCAGCAGCCAAGAGGGCAGGGGGCTGGATAACTATGGCTACACCTTC.

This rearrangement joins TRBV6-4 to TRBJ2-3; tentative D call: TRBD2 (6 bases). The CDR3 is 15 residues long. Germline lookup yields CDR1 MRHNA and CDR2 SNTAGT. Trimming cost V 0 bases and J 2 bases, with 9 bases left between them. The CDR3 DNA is TGTGCCAGCAGTGACTCGGAGGGATCCACAGATACGCAGTATTTT. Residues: CASSDSEGSTDTQYF.

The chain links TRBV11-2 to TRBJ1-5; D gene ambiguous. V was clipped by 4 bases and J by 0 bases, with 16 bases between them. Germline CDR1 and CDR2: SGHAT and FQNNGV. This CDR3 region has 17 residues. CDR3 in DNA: TGTGCCAGCAGCTCCGGCGGTGCCCGGGATAGCAATCAGCCCCAGCATTTT. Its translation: CASSSGGARDSNQPQHF. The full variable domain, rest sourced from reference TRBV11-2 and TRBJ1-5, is EAGVAQSPRYKIIEKRQSVAFWCNPISGHATLYWYQQILGQGPKLLIQFQNNGVVDDSQLPKDRFSAERLKGVDSTLKIQPAKLEDSAVYLCASSSGGARDSNQPQHFGDGTRLSIL.

The DNA for the CDR3 is TGTGCCAGCAGCTCCACAGGGGCACTATACAATGAGCAGTTCTTC. It encodes CASSSTGALYNEQFF. The rearrangement joins TRBV7-7 to TRBJ2-1, with 7 bases matching TRBD1. V shed 4 bases, J shed 4 bases, and the junction held 7 bases outside the gene matches. The germline gives CDR1 SSHAT, CDR2 FNYEAQ (reference sequence). The CDR3 totals 15 residues.

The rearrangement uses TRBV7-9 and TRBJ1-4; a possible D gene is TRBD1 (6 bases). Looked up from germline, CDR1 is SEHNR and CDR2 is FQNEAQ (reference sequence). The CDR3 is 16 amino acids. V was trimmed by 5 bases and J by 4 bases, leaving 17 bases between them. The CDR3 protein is CASSPGVGGLNEKLFF. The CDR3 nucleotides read TGTGCCAGCAGCCCCGGAGTTGGGGGCCTTAATGAAAAACTGTTTTTT.

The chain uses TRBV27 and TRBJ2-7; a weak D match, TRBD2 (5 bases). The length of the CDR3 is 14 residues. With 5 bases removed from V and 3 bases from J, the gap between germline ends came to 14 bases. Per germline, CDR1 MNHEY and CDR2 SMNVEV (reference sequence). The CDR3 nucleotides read TGTGCCAGCAGTCCGAGGGTAAGGTTCTACGAGCAGTACTTC. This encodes CASSPRVRFYEQYF.

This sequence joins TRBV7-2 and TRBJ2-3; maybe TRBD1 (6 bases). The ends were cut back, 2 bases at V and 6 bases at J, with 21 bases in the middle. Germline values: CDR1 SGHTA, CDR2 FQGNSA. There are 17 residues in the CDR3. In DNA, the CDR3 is TGTGCCAGCAGCTTAAGGGGGTTGTCAAGAAGGAGTGATACGCAGTATTTT. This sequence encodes CASSLRGLSRRSDTQYF.

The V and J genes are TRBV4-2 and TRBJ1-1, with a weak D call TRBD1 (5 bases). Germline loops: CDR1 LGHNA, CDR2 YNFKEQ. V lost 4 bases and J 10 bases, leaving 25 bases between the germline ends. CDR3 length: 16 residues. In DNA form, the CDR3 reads TGTGCCAGCAGCCTTAACCAGGGAGAAAGGCTAGGTGGAGCTTTCTTT. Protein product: CASSLNQGERLGGAFF.

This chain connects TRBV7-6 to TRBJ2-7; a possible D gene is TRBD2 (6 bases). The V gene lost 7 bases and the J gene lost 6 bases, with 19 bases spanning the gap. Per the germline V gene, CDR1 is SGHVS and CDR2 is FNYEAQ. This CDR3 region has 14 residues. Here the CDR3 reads CASTIGGPRSEQYF. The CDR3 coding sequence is TGTGCCAGCACCATAGGAGGGCCCCGATCCGAGCAGTACTTC.

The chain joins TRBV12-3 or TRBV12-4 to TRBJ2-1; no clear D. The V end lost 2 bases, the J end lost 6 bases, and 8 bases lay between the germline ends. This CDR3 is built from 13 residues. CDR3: CASSLLGPNEQFF. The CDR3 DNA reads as TGTGCCAGCAGTTTACTGGGCCCCAATGAGCAGTTCTTC.

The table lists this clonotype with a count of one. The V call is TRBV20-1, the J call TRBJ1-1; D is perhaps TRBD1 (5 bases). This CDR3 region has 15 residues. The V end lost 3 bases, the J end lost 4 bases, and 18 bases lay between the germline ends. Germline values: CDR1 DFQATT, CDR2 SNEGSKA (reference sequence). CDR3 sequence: CSARGGRGPITEAFF. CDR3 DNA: TGCAGTGCTAGGGGGGGTCGGGGTCCGATCACTGAAGCTTTCTTT.

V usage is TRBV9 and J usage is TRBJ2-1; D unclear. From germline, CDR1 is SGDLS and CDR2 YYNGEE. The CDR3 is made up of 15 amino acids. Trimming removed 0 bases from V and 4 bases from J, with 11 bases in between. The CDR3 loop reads CASSVAQNPYNEQFF. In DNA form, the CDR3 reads TGTGCCAGCAGCGTAGCACAGAACCCATACAATGAGCAGTTCTTC.

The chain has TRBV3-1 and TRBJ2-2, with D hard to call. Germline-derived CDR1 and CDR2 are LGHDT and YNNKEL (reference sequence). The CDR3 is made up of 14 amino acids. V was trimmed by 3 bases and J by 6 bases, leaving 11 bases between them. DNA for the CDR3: TGTGCCAGCAGCCACCTAAGCAACCCCGGGGAGCTGTTTTTT. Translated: CASSHLSNPGELFF.

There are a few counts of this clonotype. CDR3 DNA: TGCAGCGGCGTACCAGCGGGGGGCCCCGGGGCCGAGCAGTACTTC. It yields the protein CSGVPAGGPGAEQYF. The chain joins TRBV29-1 to TRBJ2-7, with 9 bases aligning to TRBD2. The trim removed 7 bases at V and 6 bases at J, leaving 16 bases unmatched. This CDR3 spans 15 amino acids. CDR1 and CDR2 from the germline V gene are SQVTM and ANQGSEA.

CDR3 sequence reads: CTSSQRGLTYEQYF. Here the CDR3 DNA reads TGCACCAGCAGCCAGAGGGGATTGACCTACGAGCAGTACTTC. V gene TRBV1 combines with J gene TRBJ2-7; the table calls TRBD1, which could not be checked here. TRBV1 is an annotated pseudogene. This CDR3 comprises 14 residues.

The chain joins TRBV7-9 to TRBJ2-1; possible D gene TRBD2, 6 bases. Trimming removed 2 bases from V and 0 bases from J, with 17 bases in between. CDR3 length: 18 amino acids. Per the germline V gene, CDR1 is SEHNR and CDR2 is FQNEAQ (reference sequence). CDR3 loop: CASSLPSGSSASYNEQFF. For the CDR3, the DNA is TGTGCCAGCAGCTTACCCTCCGGGTCTAGCGCCTCCTACAATGAGCAGTTCTTC. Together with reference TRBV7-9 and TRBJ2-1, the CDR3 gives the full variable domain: DTGVSQNPRHKITKRGQNVTFRCDPISEHNRLYWYRQTLGQGPEFLTYFQNEAQLEKSRLLSDRFSAERPKGSFSTLEIQRTEQGDSAMYLCASSLPSGSSASYNEQFFGPGTRLTVL.

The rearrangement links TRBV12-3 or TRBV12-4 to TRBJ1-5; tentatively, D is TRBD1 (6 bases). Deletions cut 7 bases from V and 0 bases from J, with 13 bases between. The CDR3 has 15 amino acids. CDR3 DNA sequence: TGTGCCAGCACATCAGGGGAGGGTAGCAATCAGCCCCAGCATTTT. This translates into CASTSGEGSNQPQHF.

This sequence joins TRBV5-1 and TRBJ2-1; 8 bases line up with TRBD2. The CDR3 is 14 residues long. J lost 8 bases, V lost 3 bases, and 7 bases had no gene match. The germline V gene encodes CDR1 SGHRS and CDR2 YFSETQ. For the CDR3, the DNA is TGCGCCAGCAGCTGGGTCGGGGGGGCCTATGAGCAGTTCTTC. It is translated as CASSWVGGAYEQFF. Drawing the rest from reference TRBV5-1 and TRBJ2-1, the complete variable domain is KAGVTQTPRYLIKTRGQQVTLSCSPISGHRSVSWYQQTPGQGLQFLFEYFSETQRNKGNFPGRFSGRQFSNSRSEMNVSTLELGDSALYLCASSWVGGAYEQFFGPGTRLTVL.

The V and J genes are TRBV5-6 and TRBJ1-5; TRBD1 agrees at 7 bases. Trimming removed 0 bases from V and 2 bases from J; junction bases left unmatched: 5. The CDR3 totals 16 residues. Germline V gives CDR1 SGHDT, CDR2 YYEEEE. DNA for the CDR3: TGTGCCAGCAGCTTGGGGGCAGGGGGGGGCAATCAGCCCCAGCATTTT. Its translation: CASSLGAGGGNQPQHF.

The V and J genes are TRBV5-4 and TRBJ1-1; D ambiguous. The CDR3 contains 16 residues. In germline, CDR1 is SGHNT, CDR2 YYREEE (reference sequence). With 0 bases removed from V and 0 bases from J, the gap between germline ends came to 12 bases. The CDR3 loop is CASSLAADYMNTEAFF. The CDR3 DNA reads TGTGCCAGCAGCTTGGCCGCAGATTACATGAACACTGAAGCTTTCTTT. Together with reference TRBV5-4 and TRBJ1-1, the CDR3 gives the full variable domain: ETGVTQSPTHLIKTRGQQVTLRCSSQSGHNTVSWYQQALGQGPQFIFQYYREEENGRGNFPPRFSGLQFPNYSSELNVNALELDDSALYLCASSLAADYMNTEAFFGQGTRLTVV.

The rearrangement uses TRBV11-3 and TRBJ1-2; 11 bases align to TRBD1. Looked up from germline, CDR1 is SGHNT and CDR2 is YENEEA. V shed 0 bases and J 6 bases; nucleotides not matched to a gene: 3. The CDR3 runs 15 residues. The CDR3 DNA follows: TGTGCCAGCAGCTTAGAGGGACAGGGGGAGGATGGCTACACCTTC. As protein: CASSLEGQGEDGYTF.